This entry is about one T cell receptor beta chain. Its antigen is not known. These data are taken from a study of regulatory T cells in long-lasting Graves disease. Points from the study as a whole: Sample size was small, which may have lowered accuracy. Persistent disease showed a preference for TRBV28, TRBJ1-2 and TRBJ2-5.

The CDR3 is made up of 13 amino acids. Trimming pared 8 bases from V and 5 bases from J, leaving 13 bases between. CDR1 and CDR2 from the germline V gene are MNHNS and SASEGT. Through Arm-PCR of CDR3 regions and iRepertoire HTBI primers, TCR beta libraries were built. One entry per CDR3 protein results from TCRdb running MiXCR on the multiplex PCR reads. The sample lists more than 300,000 distinct CDR3 sequences; roughly 20% were seen once. Stated time point: persistent/refractory GD, antithyroid drugs over 5 years with positive TRAb. Extracted PBMC RNA gave rise to the TCR library. This sample comprised peripheral blood mononuclear cells (PBMCs), obtained when the disease was refractory, from a patient treated with antithyroid drugs. This TCR came from a woman in her forties with Graves disease. The V call is TRBV6-1, the J call TRBJ2-1; D assignment may be TRBD1 or TRBD2 (6 bases each). Written as DNA, the CDR3 is TGTGCCAGCGCTCGGGGGCCGAACAATGAGCAGTTCTTC. Translating gives CASARGPNNEQFF.